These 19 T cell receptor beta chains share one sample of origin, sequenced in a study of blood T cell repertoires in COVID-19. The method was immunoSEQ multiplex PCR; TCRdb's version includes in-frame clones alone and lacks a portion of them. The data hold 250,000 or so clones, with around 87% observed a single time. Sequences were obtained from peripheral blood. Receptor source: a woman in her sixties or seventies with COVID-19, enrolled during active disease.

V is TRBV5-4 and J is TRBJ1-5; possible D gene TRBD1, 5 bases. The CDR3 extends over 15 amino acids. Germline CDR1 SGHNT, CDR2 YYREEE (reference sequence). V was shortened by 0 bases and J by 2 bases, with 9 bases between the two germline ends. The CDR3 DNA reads TGTGCCAGCAGCTTGGGGGGCGAGGGCAATCAGCCCCAGCATTTT. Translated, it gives CASSLGGEGNQPQHF.

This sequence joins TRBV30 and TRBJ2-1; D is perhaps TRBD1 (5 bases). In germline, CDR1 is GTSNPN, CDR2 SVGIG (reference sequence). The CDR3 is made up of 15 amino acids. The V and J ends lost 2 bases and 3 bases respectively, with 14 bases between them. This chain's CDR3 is CAWSPSGFSYNEQFF. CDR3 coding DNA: TGTGCCTGGAGTCCTTCAGGGTTTAGCTACAATGAGCAGTTCTTC.

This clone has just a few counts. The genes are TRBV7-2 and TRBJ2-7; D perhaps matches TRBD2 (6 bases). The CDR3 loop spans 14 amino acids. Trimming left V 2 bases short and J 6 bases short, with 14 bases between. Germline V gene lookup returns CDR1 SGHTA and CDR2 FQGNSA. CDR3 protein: CASSLRWRGREQYF. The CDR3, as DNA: TGTGCCAGCAGCTTAAGGTGGCGGGGTCGCGAGCAGTACTTC.

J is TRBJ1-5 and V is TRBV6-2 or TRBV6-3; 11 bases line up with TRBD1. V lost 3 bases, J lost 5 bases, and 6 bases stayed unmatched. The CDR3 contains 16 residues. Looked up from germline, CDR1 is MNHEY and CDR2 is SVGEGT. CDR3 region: CASSYWTGGQYQPQHF. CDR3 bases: TGTGCCAGCAGTTATTGGACAGGGGGCCAGTATCAGCCCCAGCATTTT.

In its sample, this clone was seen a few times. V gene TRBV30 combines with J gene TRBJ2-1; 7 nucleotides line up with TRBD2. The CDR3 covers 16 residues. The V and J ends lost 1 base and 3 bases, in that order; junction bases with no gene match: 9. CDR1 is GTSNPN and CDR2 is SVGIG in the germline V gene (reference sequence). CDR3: CAWSAYSGTNYNEQFF. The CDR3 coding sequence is TGTGCCTGGAGTGCCTACTCCGGGACTAACTACAATGAGCAGTTCTTC.

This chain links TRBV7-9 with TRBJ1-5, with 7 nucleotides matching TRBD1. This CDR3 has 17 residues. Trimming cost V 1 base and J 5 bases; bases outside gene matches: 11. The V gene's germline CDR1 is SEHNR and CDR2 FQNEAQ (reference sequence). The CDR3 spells CASSLVSVTGTDQPQHF. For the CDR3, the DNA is TGTGCCAGCAGCTTAGTAAGTGTGACAGGGACCGATCAGCCCCAGCATTTT.

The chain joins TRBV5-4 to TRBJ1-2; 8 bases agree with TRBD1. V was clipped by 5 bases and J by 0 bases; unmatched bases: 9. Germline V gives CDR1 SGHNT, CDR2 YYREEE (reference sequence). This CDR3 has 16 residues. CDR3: CASSGQGSYPNYGYTF. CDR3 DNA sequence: TGTGCCAGCAGTGGACAGGGTTCTTATCCTAACTATGGCTACACCTTC.

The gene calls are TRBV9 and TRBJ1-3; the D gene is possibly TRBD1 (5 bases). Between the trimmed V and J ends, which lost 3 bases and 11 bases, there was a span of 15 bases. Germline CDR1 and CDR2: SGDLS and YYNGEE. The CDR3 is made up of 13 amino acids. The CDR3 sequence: CASSATRWGAIYF. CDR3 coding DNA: TGTGCCAGCAGCGCAACCCGATGGGGCGCCATATATTTT.

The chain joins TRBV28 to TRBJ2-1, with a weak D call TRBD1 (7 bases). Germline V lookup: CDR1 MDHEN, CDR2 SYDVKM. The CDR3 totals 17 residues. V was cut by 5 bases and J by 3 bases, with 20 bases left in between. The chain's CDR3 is CASSPDWGDSNYNEQFF. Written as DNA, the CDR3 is TGTGCCAGCAGTCCCGATTGGGGGGACAGTAACTACAATGAGCAGTTCTTC.

CDR3 sequence reads: CASSQEPFNYGYTF. The CDR3 coding sequence is TGTGCCAGCAGCCAAGAGCCGTTTAACTATGGCTACACCTTC. The J gene is TRBJ1-2, the V gene TRBV5-6; D unclear. CDR1 is SGHDT and CDR2 is YYEEEE in the germline V gene. The V and J ends lost 4 bases and 1 base respectively, with 11 bases between them. The CDR3 is made up of 14 amino acids.

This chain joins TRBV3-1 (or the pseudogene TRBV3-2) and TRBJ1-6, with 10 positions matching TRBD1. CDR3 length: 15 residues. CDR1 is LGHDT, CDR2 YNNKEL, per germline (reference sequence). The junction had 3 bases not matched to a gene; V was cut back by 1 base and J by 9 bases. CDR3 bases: TGTGCCAGCAGCCAAGGGACAGGGGGAGGTTCACCCCTCCACTTT. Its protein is CASSQGTGGGSPLHF.

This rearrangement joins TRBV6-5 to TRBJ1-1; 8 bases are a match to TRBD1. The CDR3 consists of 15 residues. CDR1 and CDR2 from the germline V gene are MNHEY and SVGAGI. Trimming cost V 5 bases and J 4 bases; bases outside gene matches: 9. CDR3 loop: CASSPRTTGGTEAFF. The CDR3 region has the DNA TGTGCCAGCAGTCCGCGAACCACAGGGGGCACTGAAGCTTTCTTT.

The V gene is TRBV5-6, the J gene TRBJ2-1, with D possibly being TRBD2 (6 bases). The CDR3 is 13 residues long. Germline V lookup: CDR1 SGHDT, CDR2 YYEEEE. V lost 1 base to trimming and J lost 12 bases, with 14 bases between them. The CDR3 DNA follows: TGTGCCAGCAGCTTGTTAGCGGTACATACGCAGTTCTTC. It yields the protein CASSLLAVHTQFF.

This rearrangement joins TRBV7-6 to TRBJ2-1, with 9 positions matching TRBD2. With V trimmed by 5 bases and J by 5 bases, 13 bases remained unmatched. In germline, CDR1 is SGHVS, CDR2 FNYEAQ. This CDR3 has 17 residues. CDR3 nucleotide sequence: TGTGCCAGCAGCCCACCCTATCGCGGGAGGGAACACAATGAGCAGTTCTTC. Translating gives CASSPPYRGREHNEQFF.

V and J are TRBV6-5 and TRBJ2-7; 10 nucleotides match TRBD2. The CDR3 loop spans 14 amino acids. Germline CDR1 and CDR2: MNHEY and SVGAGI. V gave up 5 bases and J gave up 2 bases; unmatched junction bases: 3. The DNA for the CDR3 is TGTGCCAGCAGTACGGGACTAGCGACCTACGAGCAGTACTTC. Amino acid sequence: CASSTGLATYEQYF.

The CDR3 bases are TGTGCCAGCAGCAACGGACAGGGATTGGATCAGCCCCAGCATTTT. This translates into CASSNGQGLDQPQHF. The chain employs TRBV9 and TRBJ1-5, with 8 bases that match TRBD1. V lost 4 bases to trimming and J lost 5 bases; unmatched junction nucleotides: 8. This CDR3 has 15 residues. Per germline, CDR1 SGDLS and CDR2 YYNGEE.

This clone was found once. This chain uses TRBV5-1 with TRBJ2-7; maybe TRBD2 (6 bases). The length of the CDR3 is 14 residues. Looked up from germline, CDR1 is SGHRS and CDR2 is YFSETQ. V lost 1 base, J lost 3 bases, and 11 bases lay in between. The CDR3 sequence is CASSLTGEGYEQYF. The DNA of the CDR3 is TGCGCCAGCAGCTTGACGGGAGAAGGCTACGAGCAGTACTTC.

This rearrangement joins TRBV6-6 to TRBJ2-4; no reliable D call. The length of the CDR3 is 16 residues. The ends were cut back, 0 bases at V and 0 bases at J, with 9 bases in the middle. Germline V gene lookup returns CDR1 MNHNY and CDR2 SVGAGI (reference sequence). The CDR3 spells CASSYSQFLAKNIQYF. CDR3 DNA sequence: TGTGCCAGCAGTTACTCCCAATTTTTAGCCAAAAACATTCAGTACTTC.

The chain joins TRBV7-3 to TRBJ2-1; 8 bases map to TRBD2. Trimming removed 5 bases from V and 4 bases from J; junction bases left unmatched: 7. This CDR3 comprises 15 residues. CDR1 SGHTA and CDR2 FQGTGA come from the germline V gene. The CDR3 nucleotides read TGTGCCAGCAGCCCCGGGGGGGCCCTATACAATGAGCAGTTCTTC. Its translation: CASSPGGALYNEQFF.